The T cell receptor beta chain under discussion was sequenced for a study of OX40 agonist ivuxolimab in advanced cancers. Context from the whole study: Ivuxolimab, which targeted the costimulatory receptor OX40 (CD134), was an agonistic, fully human IgG2 monoclonal antibody. Intravenous ivuxolimab was administered to patients every 2 weeks at six dose levels: 0.01, 0.1, 0.3, 1.5, 3 and 10 mg/kg. Peripheral TCRbeta sequencing aimed to test whether ivuxolimab altered TCR sequence diversity and caused clonal T-cell expansion. Of the roughly 51 patients in dose escalation, 19 had hepatocellular carcinoma, some 15 had melanoma, 9 had renal cell carcinoma and 9 had head and neck cancer. Three dose-escalation patients achieved partial responses, one with hepatocellular carcinoma and two with cutaneous melanoma. The paper describes the monotherapy dose-escalation part (N = 52 patients) of the phase I trial of ivuxolimab. Prior anti-PD-1, anti-PD-L1 or anti-CTLA-4 therapy was permitted, and roughly two fifths of dose-escalation patients had received checkpoint inhibitors. In the dose-escalation cohort, approximately 82% of patients were male, and the mean age was roughly 60 years, with a range of 23 to 79. Points the paper makes about the study in general: At doses of 0.1 to 3.0 mg/kg, clonal expansion of both CD4+ and CD8+ T cells in blood was seen between baseline and week 6. Antigen specificity was not determined for the clonally expanded peripheral T cells. After ivuxolimab, more expanded clones were found on average in CD8+ T cells than in CD4+ T cells. In the 0.1-3.0 mg/kg groups, partial responders had among the lowest normalized peripheral clonal expansion, particularly in CD8+ T cells. Low levels of normalized T-cell clonal expansion were also seen in some patients who did not respond.

For this clone: Its antigen is not yet known. One base away there is no much larger clone; base qualities are not given.

Reading the germline V gene gives CDR1 SGHDN and CDR2 FVKESK. For this chain, trimming is 4 bases at the V end and 8 bases at the J end, and the number of junction bases without a gene match is 7. There are 15 amino acids in the CDR3, from cysteine to phenylalanine inclusive. CDR3 DNA only is kept here, 45 bases in frame from base 1. To sequence the TCRbeta CDR3 region, genomic DNA was isolated from the sorted cells. The immunoSEQ Assay was used for sequencing of TCRbeta CDR3 regions. TCRdb took this table from immuneACCESS and kept in-frame rearrangements with V and J called. Such tables lack part of the clones; where checked against another copy, unresolved V genes explain under half of the gap, and the rest is unexplained. The sample contains 53,000 or so clones, approximately 88% of them found a single time. The biggest ten clones account for about an eighth of the sample. Patients with autoimmune disease history or receiving systemic immunosuppression were excluded from the trial. Peripheral blood for TCR sequencing was drawn from every dose cohort at baseline, at cycle 4 day 1 and at cycle 7 day 1. The samples were taken from a phase I, first-in-human, multicenter, open-label dose-escalation trial of ivuxolimab. Adults with locally advanced or metastatic melanoma, renal cell carcinoma, hepatocellular carcinoma or head and neck squamous cell carcinoma were enrolled in the trial. CD4+ and CD8+ T cells were sorted separately from peripheral blood before TCR sequencing.

Source: CD4+ or CD8+ T cells sorted from blood, taken in a trial of the OX40 agonist ivuxolimab. The V gene is TRBV14 and the J gene is TRBJ1-4; 10 bases in the junction line up with TRBD1. The TCR sequence derives from an adult with an advanced solid tumor such as melanoma, head and neck, liver or kidney cancer. The CDR3 has the sequence CASSLRTGGEEKLFF. The DNA reads TGTGCCAGCAGCCTACGGACAGGGGGGGAAGAAAAACTGTTTTTT.